A single sample is the source of the 30 T cell receptor beta chains below, sequenced in a study of OX40 agonist ivuxolimab in advanced cancers. Profiling relied on immunoSEQ multiplex PCR, and the TCRdb table lists in-frame clones only, not all of them. The table has nearly 80,000 clones, around 91% seen once; the top ten hold 0.33%. Here the sequenced sample was CD4+ or CD8+ T cells sorted from blood, taken in a trial of the OX40 agonist ivuxolimab. The receptors come from an adult with an advanced solid tumor such as melanoma, head and neck, liver or kidney cancer.

This CDR3 reads CASTRDSGVLTDTQYF. The DNA of the CDR3 is TGTGCCAGCACCCGAGATAGCGGGGTCCTCACAGATACGCAGTATTTT. This chain connects TRBV2 to TRBJ2-3; TRBD2 matches 8 bases. Germline CDR1 SNHLY, CDR2 FYNNEI. The CDR3 consists of 16 residues. Germline trimming cut 7 bases from V and 2 bases from J; bases unmatched to any gene: 11. The complete variable domain, with remaining parts taken from reference TRBV2 and TRBJ2-3, reads EPEVTQTPSHQVTQMGQEVILRCVPISNHLYFYWYRQILGQKVEFLVSFYNNEISEKSEIFDDQFSVERPDGSNFTLKIRSTKLEDSAMYFCASTRDSGVLTDTQYFGPGTRLTVL.

This chain joins TRBV11-2 and TRBJ2-3; a possible D gene is TRBD2 (6 bases). Between the trimmed V and J ends, which lost 1 base and 4 bases, there was a span of 15 bases. The CDR3 is made up of 16 amino acids. In germline, CDR1 is SGHAT, CDR2 FQNNGV. Here the CDR3 reads CASSLVDSRGPDTQYF. CDR3 nucleotides: TGTGCCAGCAGCTTAGTCGACTCGCGGGGTCCAGATACGCAGTATTTT.

The chain joins TRBV10-3 to TRBJ1-3; D gene ambiguous. V shed 4 bases and J shed 4 bases, with 14 bases lying between them. From germline, CDR1 is ENHRY and CDR2 SYGVKD. The CDR3 sequence is 15 residues long. In nucleotides, the CDR3 is TGTGCCATCAGTGGCTTCCCCTCGGCGGGAAACACCATATATTTT. It translates to CAISGFPSAGNTIYF.

This chain joins TRBV6-5 and TRBJ2-1; possibly TRBD2 for D (5 bases). V was shortened by 0 bases and J by 15 bases, with 15 bases between the two germline ends. Germline V gives CDR1 MNHEY, CDR2 SVGAGI. This CDR3 comprises 13 residues. DNA for the CDR3: TGTGCCAGCAGTTACTCAGGCCGGGAAGTCGTGTTCTTC. Protein product: CASSYSGREVVFF.

The rearrangement links TRBV6-5 to TRBJ2-5; D is undetermined. The CDR3 covers 12 residues. Germline CDR1 and CDR2: MNHEY and SVGAGI. The ends were cut back, 2 bases at V and 5 bases at J, with 6 bases in the middle. As DNA, the CDR3 is TGTGCCAGCAGTTACAGTCGGGAGACCCAGTACTTC. Translated: CASSYSRETQYF.

The table lists this clone with a few counts. The rearrangement joins TRBV11-2 to TRBJ1-1; D not resolved. The CDR3 consists of 14 residues. Germline values: CDR1 SGHAT, CDR2 FQNNGV. Deletions cut 5 bases from V and 4 bases from J, with 14 bases between. The CDR3 bases are TGTGCCAGCAGCCTGGGATTGGCCGGCACTGAAGCTTTCTTT. Amino acids: CASSLGLAGTEAFF.

The gene calls are TRBV10-1 and TRBJ2-1; the match to TRBD2 covers 9 bases. Germline V gives CDR1 WNHNN, CDR2 SYGVQD (reference sequence). V dropped 5 bases and J dropped 6; count of bases not matched to a gene: 8. This CDR3 is built from 15 residues. CDR3 DNA: TGCGCCAGCAGTACAGCGGGGGGAGGCTTCAATGAGCAGTTCTTC. It codes for CASSTAGGGFNEQFF.

The chain uses TRBV30 and TRBJ1-2; D is perhaps TRBD1 (5 bases). The CDR3 consists of 13 residues. V was shortened by 4 bases and J by 9 bases, with 18 bases between the two germline ends. CDR1 is GTSNPN, CDR2 SVGIG, per germline (reference sequence). The CDR3 nucleotides are TGTGCCTGGACCCCGGACACCCGTCGCAGCTACACCTTC. Its translation is CAWTPDTRRSYTF.

The genes are TRBV30 and TRBJ2-7; D is undetermined. The germline V and J ends were trimmed by 2 bases and 0 bases, with 8 bases remaining between them. The germline V gene encodes CDR1 GTSNPN and CDR2 SVGIG (reference sequence). This CDR3 region has 13 residues. The CDR3 protein is CAWSLTFSYEQYF. The CDR3 DNA reads as TGTGCCTGGAGTTTGACATTCTCCTACGAGCAGTACTTC. Filled out from reference TRBV30 and TRBJ2-7, the complete variable domain reads SQTIHQWPATLVQPVGSPLSLECTVEGTSNPNLYWYRQAAGRGLQLLFYSVGIGQISSEVPQNLSASRPQDRQFILSSKKLLLSDSGFYLCAWSLTFSYEQYFGPGTRLTVT.

The rearrangement links TRBV18 to TRBJ1-3; possibly TRBD1 for D (5 bases). Trimming removed 1 base at V and 1 base at J, with 8 bases between. CDR1 KGHSH and CDR2 LQKENI come from the germline V gene. The CDR3 spans 15 residues. The chain's CDR3 is CASSPRDVSGNTIYF. The CDR3 coding sequence is TGTGCCAGCTCACCACGGGACGTATCTGGAAACACCATATATTTT. Full variable domain (remainder filled in from reference TRBV18 and TRBJ1-3): NAGVMQNPRHLVRRRGQEARLRCSPMKGHSHVYWYRQLPEEGLKFMVYLQKENIIDESGMPKERFSAEFPKEGPSILRIQQVVRGDSAAYFCASSPRDVSGNTIYFGEGSWLTVV.

In this sample, this clone turned up once. CDR3 DNA sequence: TGTGCCTGGAGTGACGGCAGGGGAAAGGAGACCCAGTACTTC. Its protein is CAWSDGRGKETQYF. The rearrangement links TRBV30 to TRBJ2-5, with D tentatively TRBD1 (6 bases). V was pared by 1 base and J by 5 bases, with 14 bases between. This CDR3 is 14 amino acids long. Per the germline V gene, CDR1 is GTSNPN and CDR2 is SVGIG (reference sequence).

This sequence joins TRBV6-6 and TRBJ1-2; no clear D gene. This CDR3 has 13 amino acids. The germline V and J ends were trimmed by 0 bases and 8 bases, with 10 bases remaining between them. From germline, CDR1 is MNHNY and CDR2 SVGAGI (reference sequence). The CDR3 coding sequence is TGTGCCAGCAGTTACTCGACCACCCCAGGCTACACCTTC. Translating it yields CASSYSTTPGYTF.

V is TRBV25-1 and J is TRBJ1-1; the D is unclear. The CDR3 is made up of 14 amino acids. Per the germline V gene, CDR1 is MGHDK and CDR2 is SYGVNS. V lost 10 bases to trimming and J lost 1 base, with 16 bases between them. This chain's CDR3 is CATSRHAENTEAFF. The DNA of the CDR3 is TGTGCCACAAGCCGCCATGCAGAGAACACTGAAGCTTTCTTT. The full variable domain, rest sourced from reference TRBV25-1 and TRBJ1-1, is EADIYQTPRYLVIGTGKKITLECSQTMGHDKMYWYQQDPGMELHLIHYSYGVNSTEKGDLSSESTVSRIRTEHFPLTLESARPSHTSQYLCATSRHAENTEAFFGQGTRLTVV.

This chain links TRBV4-1 with TRBJ1-1; a weak D match, TRBD1 (5 bases). This CDR3 has 19 residues. Germline loops: CDR1 MGHRA, CDR2 YSYEKL. V shed 0 bases and J shed 1 base, with 21 bases lying between them. The CDR3, as DNA: TGCGCCAGCAGCCAAGATCTTTGGGGTGTCAGGGCCCGGAACACTGAAGCTTTCTTT. This encodes CASSQDLWGVRARNTEAFF.

About this clone itself: Germline is not matched at one junction end, which may reflect a read error. V gene TRBV7-9 combines with J gene TRBJ2-7; 7 bases agree with TRBD2. Germline values: CDR1 SEHNR, CDR2 FQNEAQ (reference sequence). This CDR3 is built from 13 residues. CDR3 region: CASSSPAGQELFF. CDR3 DNA sequence: TGTGCCAGCAGCTCTCCAGCGGGGCAGGAGCTCTTCTTC.

This clone appeared a few times. The genes are TRBV28 and TRBJ1-6; TRBD1 aligns across 7 bases. The CDR3 is made up of 12 amino acids. V lost 10 bases and J lost 7; bases outside the gene matches: 4. Germline loops: CDR1 MDHEN, CDR2 SYDVKM. CDR3 amino acids: CANSGGNSPLHF. CDR3 nucleotides: TGTGCCAACTCAGGGGGAAATTCACCCCTCCACTTT.

This clone was seen just once. The chain carries TRBV19 and TRBJ1-1, with a tentative D call TRBD1 (5 bases). This CDR3 has 17 residues. The V gene lost 1 base and the J gene lost 3 bases, with 18 bases spanning the gap. From germline, CDR1 is LNHDA and CDR2 SQIVND (reference sequence). CDR3 DNA: TGTGCCAGTAGTATAGCGGGGGGTCGTTTATTGTACACTGAAGCTTTCTTT. It codes for CASSIAGGRLLYTEAFF.

This chain uses TRBV6-7 with TRBJ2-1; D uncertain. TRBV6-7 is assigned to the ORF class and has an uncertain function. Trimming stripped 0 bases from V and 4 bases from J, with 10 bases between. The CDR3 is made up of 15 amino acids. CDR3 loop: CASSYSSLQYNEQFF. The CDR3 DNA reads TGTGCCAGCAGTTACTCGAGTTTGCAGTACAATGAGCAGTTCTTC.

This chain links TRBV5-6 with TRBJ2-3; D is ambiguous. The CDR3 sequence is 11 residues long. Per the germline V gene, CDR1 is SGHDT and CDR2 is YYEEEE. V lost 0 bases and J 6 bases, leaving 2 bases between the germline ends. CDR3 DNA sequence: TGTGCCAGCAGCTTGGTGGATACGCAGTATTTT. Amino acid sequence: CASSLVDTQYF. Supplemented by reference TRBV5-6 and TRBJ2-3, the full variable domain reads DAGVTQSPTHLIKTRGQQVTLRCSPKSGHDTVSWYQQALGQGPQFIFQYYEEEERQRGNFPDRFSGHQFPNYSSELNVNALLLGDSALYLCASSLVDTQYFGPGTRLTVL.

J is TRBJ2-5 and V is TRBV30; D is possibly TRBD1 (6 bases). The V end lost 1 base, the J end lost 1 base, and 13 bases lay between the germline ends. This CDR3 contains 15 residues. Germline-derived CDR1 and CDR2 are GTSNPN and SVGIG (reference sequence). CDR3 sequence (DNA): TGTGCCTGGAGTGCCATAACAGGGTTCCAAGAGACCCAGTACTTC. The encoded protein is CAWSAITGFQETQYF.

This chain joins TRBV6-1 and TRBJ2-1, with TRBD2 matching 7 bases. Germline V CDR1 and CDR2: MNHNS, SASEGT. Trimming cost V 6 bases and J 0 bases; bases outside gene matches: 5. The CDR3 contains 15 residues. This CDR3 is CASRGGSGSYNEQFF. In DNA, the CDR3 is TGTGCCAGCAGGGGGGGGAGCGGCTCCTACAATGAGCAGTTCTTC.

In DNA form, the CDR3 reads TGTGCCAGAAGCTGCCAAAAGGACAGGGGAAGGAATGGCTACACCTTC. Protein product: CARSCQKDRGRNGYTF. This rearrangement joins TRBV5-3 to TRBJ1-2, with TRBD1 matching over 9 bases. TRBV5-3 is known as an ORF, though its function is uncertain. V lost 3 bases, J lost 6 bases, and 12 bases stayed unmatched. The CDR3 contains 16 residues.

J is TRBJ1-2 and V is TRBV19; D unresolved. V lost 7 bases and J lost 4, with 7 bases in between. The CDR3 loop spans 11 amino acids. The germline gives CDR1 LNHDA, CDR2 SQIVND (reference sequence). For the CDR3, the DNA is TGTGCCAGTACGAGTGGCTATGGCTACACCTTC. It is translated as CASTSGYGYTF.

As regards this clone: This sample includes further DNA sequences coding for the same CDR3. V usage is TRBV2 and J usage is TRBJ1-6; D is unclear. CDR1 SNHLY and CDR2 FYNNEI come from the germline V gene. The CDR3 consists of 14 residues. Trimming cost V 3 bases and J 6 bases, with 9 bases left between them. CDR3 sequence: CASSDRGSNSPLHF. DNA of the CDR3: TGTGCCAGCAGTGACCGTGGAAGTAATTCACCCCTCCACTTT.

A single count supports this clone. The rearrangement links TRBV29-1 to TRBJ1-1, with D unresolved. CDR3 length: 12 residues. CDR1 is SQVTM and CDR2 is ANQGSEA in the germline V gene. Between the trimmed V and J ends, which lost 4 bases and 2 bases, there was a span of 8 bases. CDR3 protein: CSVGHINTEAFF. The CDR3 DNA reads as TGCAGCGTTGGGCACATCAACACTGAAGCTTTCTTT.

CDR3 in DNA: TGTGCCAGCAGCTTTGCCGGGACAGGGGTCTCCACCGGGGAGCTGTTTTTT. Translated: CASSFAGTGVSTGELFF. The rearrangement joins TRBV5-5 to TRBJ2-2; the match to TRBD1 covers 10 bases. This CDR3 is 17 amino acids long. Unmatched junction bases numbered 8, after V lost 2 bases and J lost 4 bases. Germline V lookup: CDR1 SGHKS, CDR2 YYEKEE (reference sequence).

This clone has only one observation. V and J are TRBV7-2 and TRBJ1-2, with D possibly being TRBD1 (5 bases). The germline V and J ends were trimmed by 4 bases and 4 bases, with 13 bases remaining between them. Germline V gives CDR1 SGHTA, CDR2 FQGNSA. CDR3 length: 14 residues. The CDR3 DNA sequence: TGTGCCAGCAGCTCGGACGGGGGGATCTATGGCTACACCTTC. Residues: CASSSDGGIYGYTF.

The chain joins TRBV5-4 to TRBJ2-5; D is uncertain. The germline gives CDR1 SGHNT, CDR2 YYREEE (reference sequence). V gave up 4 bases and J gave up 2 bases, with 12 bases separating them. The CDR3 extends over 14 amino acids. CDR3 in DNA: TGTGCCAGCAGCACTGGCACTACGCAAGAGACCCAGTACTTC. It is translated as CASSTGTTQETQYF.

CDR3 region: CASSKAGGGAYNEQFF. The CDR3 DNA sequence: TGTGCCAGCAGCAAAGCGGGTGGGGGCGCCTACAATGAGCAGTTCTTC. This chain joins TRBV21-1 and TRBJ2-1; the table's D call TRBD1 went unverified against the DNA. TRBV21-1 constitutes a pseudogene. The CDR3 length is 16 residues.

The chain recombines TRBV5-1 with TRBJ2-5, with 7 positions matching TRBD2. This CDR3 has 15 amino acids. CDR1 is SGHRS and CDR2 is YFSETQ in the germline V gene. V lost 4 bases, J lost 2 bases, and 8 bases stayed unmatched. The CDR3, as DNA: TGCGCCAGCAGCCAGACAGCGGGGAAACAAGAGACCCAGTACTTC. It codes for CASSQTAGKQETQYF.